This entry is about one T cell receptor (beta chain). This sample is part of a study of blood T cells in healthy people across ages. Germline assignment: CDR1 MDHEN and CDR2 SYDVKM. This CDR3 contains 17 residues. The J segment lost 0 bases and the V segment lost 3 bases, leaving 8 bases of the junction unmatched. The use of a sample-barcoded 5' primer and a J-beta primer mix characterized a second PCR of roughly 6 to 11 cycles. TCRdb re-derived calls from the 5' RACE reads in MiXCR, one entry per CDR3 protein. The table lists 750,000 or so distinct CDR3 sequences, 20% to 25% of them singletons. These data were also filed under a second study, of T cells of mothers and their children.

The sequenced sample was blood. The clonotype was recovered from a boy aged 5-17 years in good health. The chain recombines TRBV28 with TRBJ1-3; the match to TRBD1 covers 7 bases. CDR3: CASSFPEGQFSGNTIYF. The CDR3, as DNA: TGTGCCAGCAGTTTCCCAGAGGGACAGTTCTCTGGAAACACCATATATTTT. The variable domain in full, with the rest retrieved from reference TRBV28 and TRBJ1-3, is DVKVTQSSRYLVKRTGEKVFLECVQDMDHENMFWYRQDPGLGLRLIYFSYDVKMKEKGDIPEGYSVSREKKERFSLILESASTNQTSMYLCASSFPEGQFSGNTIYFGEGSWLTVV.